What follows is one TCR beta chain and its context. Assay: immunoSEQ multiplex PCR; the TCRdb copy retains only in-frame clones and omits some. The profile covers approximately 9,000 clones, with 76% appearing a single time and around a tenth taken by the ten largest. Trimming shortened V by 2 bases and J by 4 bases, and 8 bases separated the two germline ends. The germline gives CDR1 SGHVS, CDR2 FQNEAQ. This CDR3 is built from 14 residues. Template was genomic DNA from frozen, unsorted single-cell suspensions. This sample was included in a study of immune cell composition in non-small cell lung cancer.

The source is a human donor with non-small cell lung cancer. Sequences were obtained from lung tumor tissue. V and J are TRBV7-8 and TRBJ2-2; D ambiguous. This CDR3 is CASSLISFTGELFF. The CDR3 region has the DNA TGTGCCAGCAGCTTAATTTCGTTCACCGGGGAGCTGTTTTTT. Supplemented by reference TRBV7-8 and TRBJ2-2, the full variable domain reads GAGVSQSPRYKVAKRGQDVALRCDPISGHVSLFWYQQALGQGPEFLTYFQNEAQLDKSGLPSDRFFAERPEGSVSTLKIQRTQQEDSAVYLCASSLISFTGELFFGEGSRLTVL.